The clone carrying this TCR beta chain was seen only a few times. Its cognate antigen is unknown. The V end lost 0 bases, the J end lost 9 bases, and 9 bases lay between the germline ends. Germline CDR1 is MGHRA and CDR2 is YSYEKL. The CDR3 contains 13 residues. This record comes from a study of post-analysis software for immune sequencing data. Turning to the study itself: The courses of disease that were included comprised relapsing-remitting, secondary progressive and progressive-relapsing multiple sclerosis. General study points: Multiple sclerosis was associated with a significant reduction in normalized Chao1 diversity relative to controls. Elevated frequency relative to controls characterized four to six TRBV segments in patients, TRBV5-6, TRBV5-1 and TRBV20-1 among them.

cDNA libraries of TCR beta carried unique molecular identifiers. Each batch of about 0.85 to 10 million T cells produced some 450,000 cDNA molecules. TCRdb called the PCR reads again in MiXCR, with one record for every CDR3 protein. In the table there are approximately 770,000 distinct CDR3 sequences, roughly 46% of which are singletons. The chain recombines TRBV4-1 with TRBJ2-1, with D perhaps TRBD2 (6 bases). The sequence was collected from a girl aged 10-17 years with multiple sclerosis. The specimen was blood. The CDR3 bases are TGCGCCAGCAGCCAAGAGGACTATAGTGAGCAGTTCTTC. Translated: CASSQEDYSEQFF.